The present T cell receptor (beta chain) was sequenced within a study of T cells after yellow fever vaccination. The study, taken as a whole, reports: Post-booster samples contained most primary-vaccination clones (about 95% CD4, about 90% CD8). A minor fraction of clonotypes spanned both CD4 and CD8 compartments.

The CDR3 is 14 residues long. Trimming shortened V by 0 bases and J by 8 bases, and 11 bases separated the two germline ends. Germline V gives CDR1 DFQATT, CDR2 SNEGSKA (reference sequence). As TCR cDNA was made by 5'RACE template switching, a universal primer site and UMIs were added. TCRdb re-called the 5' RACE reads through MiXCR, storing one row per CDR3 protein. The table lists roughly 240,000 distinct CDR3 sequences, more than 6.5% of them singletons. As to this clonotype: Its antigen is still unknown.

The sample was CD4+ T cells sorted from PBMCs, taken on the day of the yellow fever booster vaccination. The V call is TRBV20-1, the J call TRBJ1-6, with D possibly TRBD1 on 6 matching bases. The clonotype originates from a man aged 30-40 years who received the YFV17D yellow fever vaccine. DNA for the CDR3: TGCAGTGCTAGAGATGAGGACAGAGATTCACCCCTCCACTTT. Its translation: CSARDEDRDSPLHF.